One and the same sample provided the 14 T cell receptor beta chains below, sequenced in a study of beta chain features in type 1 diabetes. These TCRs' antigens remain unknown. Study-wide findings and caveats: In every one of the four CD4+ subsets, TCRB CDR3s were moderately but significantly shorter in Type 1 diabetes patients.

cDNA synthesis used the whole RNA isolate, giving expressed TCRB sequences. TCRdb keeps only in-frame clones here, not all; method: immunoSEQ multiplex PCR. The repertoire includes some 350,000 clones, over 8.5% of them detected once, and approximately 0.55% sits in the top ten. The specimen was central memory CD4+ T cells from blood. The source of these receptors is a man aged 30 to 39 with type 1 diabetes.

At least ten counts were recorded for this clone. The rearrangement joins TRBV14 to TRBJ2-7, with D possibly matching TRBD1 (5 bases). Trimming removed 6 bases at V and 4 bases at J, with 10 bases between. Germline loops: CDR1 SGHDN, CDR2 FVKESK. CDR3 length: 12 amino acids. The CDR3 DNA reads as TGTGCCAGCAGTCAATCAGGGTACGAGCAGTACTTC. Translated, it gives CASSQSGYEQYF.

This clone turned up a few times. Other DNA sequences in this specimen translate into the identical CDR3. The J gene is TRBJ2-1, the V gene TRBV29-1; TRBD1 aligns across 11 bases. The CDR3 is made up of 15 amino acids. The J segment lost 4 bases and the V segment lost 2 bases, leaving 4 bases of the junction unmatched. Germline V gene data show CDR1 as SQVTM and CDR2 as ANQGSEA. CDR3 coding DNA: TGCAGCGTTGAACCCGGACAGGGGGCGTACAATGAGCAGTTCTTC. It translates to CSVEPGQGAYNEQFF.

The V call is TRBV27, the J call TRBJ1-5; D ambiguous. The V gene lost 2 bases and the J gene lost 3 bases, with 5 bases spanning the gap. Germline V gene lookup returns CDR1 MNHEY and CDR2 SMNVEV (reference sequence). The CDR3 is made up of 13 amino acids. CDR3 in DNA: TGTGCCAGCAGTTTAGCTAACAATCAGCCCCAGCATTTT. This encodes CASSLANNQPQHF.

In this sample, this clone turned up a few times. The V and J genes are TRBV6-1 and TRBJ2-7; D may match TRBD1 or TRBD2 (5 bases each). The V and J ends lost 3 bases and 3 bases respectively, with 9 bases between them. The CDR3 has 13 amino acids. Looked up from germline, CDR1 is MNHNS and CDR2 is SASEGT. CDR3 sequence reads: CASSEGVYYEQYF. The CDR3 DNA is TGTGCCAGCAGTGAGGGGGTTTACTACGAGCAGTACTTC.

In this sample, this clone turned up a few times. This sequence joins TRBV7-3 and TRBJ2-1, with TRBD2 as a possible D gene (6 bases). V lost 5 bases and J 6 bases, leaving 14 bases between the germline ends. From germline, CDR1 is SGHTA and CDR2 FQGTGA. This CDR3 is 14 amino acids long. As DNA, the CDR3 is TGTGCCAGCAGCAGGGCGGGAACCCGCAATGAGCAGTTCTTC. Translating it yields CASSRAGTRNEQFF.

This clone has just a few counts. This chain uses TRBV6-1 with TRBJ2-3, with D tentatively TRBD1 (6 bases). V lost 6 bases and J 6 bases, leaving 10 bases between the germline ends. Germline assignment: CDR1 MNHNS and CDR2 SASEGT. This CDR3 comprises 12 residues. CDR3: CASRQGPDTQYF. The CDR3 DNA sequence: TGTGCCAGCAGACAGGGACCCGATACGCAGTATTTT.

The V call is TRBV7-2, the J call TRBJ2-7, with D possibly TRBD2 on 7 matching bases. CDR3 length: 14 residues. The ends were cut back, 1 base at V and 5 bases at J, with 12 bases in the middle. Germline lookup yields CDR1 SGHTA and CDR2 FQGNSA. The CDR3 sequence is CASSLGRGGDEQYF. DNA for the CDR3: TGTGCCAGCAGCTTAGGAAGGGGGGGGGACGAGCAGTACTTC.

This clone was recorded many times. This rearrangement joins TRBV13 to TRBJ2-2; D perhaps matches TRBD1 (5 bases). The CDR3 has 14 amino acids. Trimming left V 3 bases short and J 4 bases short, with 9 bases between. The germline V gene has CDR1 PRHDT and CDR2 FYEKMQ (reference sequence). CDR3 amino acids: CASSLTDLTGELFF. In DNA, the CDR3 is TGTGCCAGCAGCTTGACAGACCTCACCGGGGAGCTGTTTTTT.

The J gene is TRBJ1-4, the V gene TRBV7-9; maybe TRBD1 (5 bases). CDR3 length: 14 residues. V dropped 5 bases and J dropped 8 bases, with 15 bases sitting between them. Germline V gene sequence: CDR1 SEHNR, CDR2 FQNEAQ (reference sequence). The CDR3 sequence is CASSRGTLGEKLFF. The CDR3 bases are TGTGCCAGCAGCCGTGGGACCCTGGGAGAAAAACTGTTTTTT. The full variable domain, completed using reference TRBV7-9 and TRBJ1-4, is DTGVSQNPRHKITKRGQNVTFRCDPISEHNRLYWYRQTLGQGPEFLTYFQNEAQLEKSRLLSDRFSAERPKGSFSTLEIQRTEQGDSAMYLCASSRGTLGEKLFFGSGTQLSVL.

The CDR3 DNA reads TGTGCCAGCAGTAGCGGGAGGGTAAATGAGCAGTTCTTC. Translated, it gives CASSSGRVNEQFF. This chain links TRBV27 with TRBJ2-1, with 10 nucleotides matching TRBD2. This CDR3 is built from 13 residues. Germline CDR1 is MNHEY and CDR2 is SMNVEV (reference sequence). The junction had 2 bases not matched to a gene; V was cut back by 5 bases and J by 7 bases.

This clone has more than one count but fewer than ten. CDR3: CASSLEYSTEAFF. CDR3 coding DNA: TGCGCCAGCAGCTTAGAATATTCCACTGAAGCTTTCTTT. The chain recombines TRBV5-1 with TRBJ1-1; D not certain. The germline V and J ends were trimmed by 2 bases and 4 bases, with 9 bases remaining between them. The CDR3 totals 13 residues. The germline CDR1 and CDR2 sequences are SGHRS and YFSETQ.

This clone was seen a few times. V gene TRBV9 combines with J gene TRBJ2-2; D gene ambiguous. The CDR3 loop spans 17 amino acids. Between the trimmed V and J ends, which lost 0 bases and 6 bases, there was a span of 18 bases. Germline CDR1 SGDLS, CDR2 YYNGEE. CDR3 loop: CASSVVGVGPTPGELFF. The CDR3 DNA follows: TGTGCCAGCAGCGTAGTTGGTGTCGGACCCACTCCCGGGGAGCTGTTTTTT.

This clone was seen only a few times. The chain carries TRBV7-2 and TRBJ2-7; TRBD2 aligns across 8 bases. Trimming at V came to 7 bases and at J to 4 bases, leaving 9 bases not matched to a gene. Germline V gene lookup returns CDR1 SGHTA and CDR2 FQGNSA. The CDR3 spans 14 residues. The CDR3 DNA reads TGTGCCAGCACTTCGAGCGGGAGTAAGTACGAGCAGTACTTC. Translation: CASTSSGSKYEQYF. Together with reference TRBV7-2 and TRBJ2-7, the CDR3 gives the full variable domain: GAGVSQSPSNKVTEKGKDVELRCDPISGHTALYWYRQSLGQGLEFLIYFQGNSAPDKSGLPSDRFSAERTGGSVSTLTIQRTQQEDSAVYLCASTSSGSKYEQYFGPGTRLTVT.

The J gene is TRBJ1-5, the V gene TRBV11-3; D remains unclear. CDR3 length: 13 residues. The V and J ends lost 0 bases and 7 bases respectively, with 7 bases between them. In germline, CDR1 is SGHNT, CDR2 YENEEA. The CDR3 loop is CASSLDPEQPQHF. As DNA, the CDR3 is TGTGCCAGCAGCTTAGATCCAGAACAGCCCCAGCATTTT.